Listed below are T cell receptor beta chains from one sample, sequenced in a study of cytomegalovirus exposure and HLA in healthy donors. Generated by immunoSEQ multiplex PCR, the TCRdb table keeps only in-frame clones and is missing some. Of more than 150,000 clones listed, 77% are singletons. The sequenced material came from PBMCs. Receptors originate from a man aged 18 to 35 in good health and CMV-seronegative. Both conserved end residues are part of each CDR3. Each record gives: CDR3 protein, CDR3 DNA, D gene, J gene, clone size, V gene, CDR3 length. The D gene is left open where the match is weak. Size values are once, few and many counts, or a class for expanded clones, and some rows have none.

CAWSRQGNQPQHF TGTGCCTGGAGCCGACAGGGCAATCAGCCCCAGCATTTT . TRBJ1-5 . TRBV30 13
CASSPGQGYGYTF TGTGCCAGTAGTCCAGGACAGGGTTATGGCTACACCTTC TRBD1 TRBJ1-2 . TRBV19 13
CASSQVGGVSGAYGYTF TGTGCCAGCAGCCAAGTCGGGGGGGTCTCTGGCGCTTATGGCTACACCTTC . TRBJ1-2 . TRBV4-2 17
CASSPRGSTNEKLFF TGTGCCAGCAGCCCCCGGGGATCAACTAATGAAAAACTGTTTTTT . TRBJ1-4 . TRBV9 15
CASRGVAGGGEQFF TGTGCCAGTAGGGGGGTAGCGGGGGGCGGTGAGCAGTTCTTC TRBD2 TRBJ2-1 . TRBV19 14
CATSRDLGLLGTQYF TGTGCCACCAGCAGAGATCTTGGACTTTTAGGGACCCAGTACTTC . TRBJ2-5 . TRBV15 15
CASSWTQGAGFRIF TGTGCCAGCAGTTGGACCCAGGGGGCTGGCTTCAGGATCTTC TRBD1 TRBJ2-1 . TRBV6-5 14
CASSVEERGSYNEQFF TGTGCCAGCAGCGTAGAGGAGCGGGGGTCCTACAATGAGCAGTTCTTC TRBD2 TRBJ2-1 few TRBV9 16
CASSLRGGPNTGELFF TGTGCCAGCAGTTTGAGGGGGGGCCCGAACACCGGGGAGCTGTTTTTT . TRBJ2-2 once TRBV27 16
CASSEGLAGALGETQYF TGTGCCAGCAGCGAGGGACTAGCGGGAGCGTTGGGGGAGACCCAGTACTTC TRBD2 TRBJ2-5 . TRBV5-6 17
CASSLEAEDTQYF TGTGCCAGCAGCTTGGAGGCGGAGGATACGCAGTATTTT . TRBJ2-3 . TRBV5-4 13
CASGYHRNSGNTIYF TGTGCCAGCGGCTACCACAGGAACTCTGGAAACACCATATATTTT . TRBJ1-3 few TRBV11-2 15
CASSLVAGGPSTGELFF TGCGCCAGCAGCTTGGTTGCGGGGGGGCCGAGCACCGGGGAGCTGTTTTTT TRBD2 TRBJ2-2 . TRBV5-1 17
CAWKLRDRVNSPLHF TGTGCCTGGAAACTACGGGACAGGGTTAATTCACCCCTCCACTTT TRBD1 TRBJ1-6 . TRBV30 15
CASSFGQSETQYF TGTGCCAGCAGCTTTGGGCAGTCAGAGACCCAGTACTTC . TRBJ2-5 . TRBV7-3 13
CASSKDPGSTDTQYF TGTGCCAGCAGTAAGGACCCAGGGAGCACAGATACGCAGTATTTT . TRBJ2-3 . TRBV6-1 15
CASSLGGGPNYEQYF TGTGCCAGCAGCTTAGGGGGAGGACCGAACTACGAGCAGTACTTC . TRBJ2-7 . TRBV11-3 15
CASSPPRADYEQYF TGTGCCAGCAGCCCCCCCCGAGCGGACTACGAGCAGTACTTC . TRBJ2-7 . TRBV11-2 14
CASSSPGLAGVRGSYEQYF TGTGCCAGCAGCTCTCCGGGACTAGCGGGGGTCAGAGGATCCTACGAGCAGTACTTC TRBD2 TRBJ2-7 once TRBV7-9 19
CASSIDGRADEQYF TGTGCCAGTAGTATAGACGGGAGGGCGGACGAGCAGTACTTC TRBD2 TRBJ2-7 . TRBV19 14
CASSPRGGSGGPNTDTQYF TGTGCCAGCAGCCCCCGCGGCGGTAGCGGGGGGCCGAACACAGATACGCAGTATTTT TRBD2 TRBJ2-3 . TRBV9 19
CASSIRVNQPQHF TGTGCCAGTAGTATACGGGTGAATCAGCCCCAGCATTTT . TRBJ1-5 . TRBV19 13
CASSYSTDPINYGYTF TGTGCCAGCAGTTACTCGACAGATCCCATAAACTATGGCTACACCTTC . TRBJ1-2 . TRBV6-5 16
CASSTGLAGVLPTDTQYF TGCGCCAGCAGCACCGGACTAGCGGGAGTCCTTCCCACAGATACGCAGTATTTT TRBD2 TRBJ2-3 . TRBV5-1 18
CASSPYGLAGNEQFF TGTGCCAGCAGCCCCTACGGACTAGCGGGCAATGAGCAGTTCTTC TRBD2 TRBJ2-1 . TRBV7-2 15